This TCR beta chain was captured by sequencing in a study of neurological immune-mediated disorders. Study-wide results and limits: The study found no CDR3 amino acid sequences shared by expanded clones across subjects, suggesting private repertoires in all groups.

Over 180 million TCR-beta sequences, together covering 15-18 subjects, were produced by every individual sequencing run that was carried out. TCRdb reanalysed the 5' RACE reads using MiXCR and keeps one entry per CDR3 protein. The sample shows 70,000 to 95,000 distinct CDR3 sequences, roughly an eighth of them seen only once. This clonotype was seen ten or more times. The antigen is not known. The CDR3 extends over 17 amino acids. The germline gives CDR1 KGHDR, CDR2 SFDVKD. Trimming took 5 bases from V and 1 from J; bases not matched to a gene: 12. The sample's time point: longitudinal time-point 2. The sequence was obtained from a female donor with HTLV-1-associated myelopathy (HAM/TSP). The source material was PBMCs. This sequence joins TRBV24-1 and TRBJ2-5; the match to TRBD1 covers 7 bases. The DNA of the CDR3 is TGTGCCACCAGTGTTCCGGGACAGAGAACACTCCAAGAGACCCAGTACTTC. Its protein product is CATSVPGQRTLQETQYF.